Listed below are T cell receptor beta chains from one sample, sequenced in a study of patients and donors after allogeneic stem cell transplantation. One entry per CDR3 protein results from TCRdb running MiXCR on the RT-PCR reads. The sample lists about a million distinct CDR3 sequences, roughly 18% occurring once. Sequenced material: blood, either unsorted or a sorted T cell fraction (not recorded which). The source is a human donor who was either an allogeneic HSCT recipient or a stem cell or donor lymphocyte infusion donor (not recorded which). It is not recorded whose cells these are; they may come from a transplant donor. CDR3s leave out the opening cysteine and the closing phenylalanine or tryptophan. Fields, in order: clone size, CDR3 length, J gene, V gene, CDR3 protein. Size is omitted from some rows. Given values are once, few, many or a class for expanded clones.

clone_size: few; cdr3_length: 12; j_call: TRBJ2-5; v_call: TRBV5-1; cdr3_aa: ASSLLVGQETQY
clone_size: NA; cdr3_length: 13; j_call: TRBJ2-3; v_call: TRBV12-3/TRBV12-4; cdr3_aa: ASSKTSGRTDTQY
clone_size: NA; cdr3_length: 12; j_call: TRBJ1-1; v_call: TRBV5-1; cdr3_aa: ASSDQGFFAEAF
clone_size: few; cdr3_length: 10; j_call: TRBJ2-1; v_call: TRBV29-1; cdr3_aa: SVHRGLKEQF
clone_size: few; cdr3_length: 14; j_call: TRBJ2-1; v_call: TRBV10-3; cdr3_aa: AISEPGTGTDNEQF
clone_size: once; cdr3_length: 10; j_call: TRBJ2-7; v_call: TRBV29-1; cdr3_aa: SVESGGYEQY
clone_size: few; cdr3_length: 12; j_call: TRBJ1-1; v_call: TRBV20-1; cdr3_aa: SAGKQGRGTEAF
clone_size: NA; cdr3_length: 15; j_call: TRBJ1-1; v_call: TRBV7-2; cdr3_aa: ASSLRGRGDMNTEAF
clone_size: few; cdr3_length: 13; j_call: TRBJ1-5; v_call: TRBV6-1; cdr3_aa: ASSAGQVGDQPQH
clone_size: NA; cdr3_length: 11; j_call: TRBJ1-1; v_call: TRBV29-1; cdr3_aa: SVGVDANTEAF
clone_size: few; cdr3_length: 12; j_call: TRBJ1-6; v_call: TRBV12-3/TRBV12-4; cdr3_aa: ASSSRGGYSPLH
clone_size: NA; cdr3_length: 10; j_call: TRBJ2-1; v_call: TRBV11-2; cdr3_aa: ASGRTRNEQF
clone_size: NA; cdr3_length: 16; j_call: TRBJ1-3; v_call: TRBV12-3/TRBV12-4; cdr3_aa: ASSLGGHPSGSGNTIY
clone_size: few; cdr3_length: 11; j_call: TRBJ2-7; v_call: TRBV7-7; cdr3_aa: ASSLEDRGEQY
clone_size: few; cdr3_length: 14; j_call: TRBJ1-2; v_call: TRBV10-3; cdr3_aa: AITNTHRTGAQGYT
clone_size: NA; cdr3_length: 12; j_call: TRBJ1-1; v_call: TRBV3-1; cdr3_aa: ASSRSGANTEAF
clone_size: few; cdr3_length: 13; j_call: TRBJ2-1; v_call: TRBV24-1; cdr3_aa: ATSKLAGGYNEQF
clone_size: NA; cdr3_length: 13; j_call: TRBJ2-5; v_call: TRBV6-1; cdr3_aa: ASRATQRGEETQY
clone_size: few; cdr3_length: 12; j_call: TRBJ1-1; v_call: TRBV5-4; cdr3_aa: ASSNRDRVTEAF
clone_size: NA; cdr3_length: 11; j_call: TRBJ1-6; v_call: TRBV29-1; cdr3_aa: SVAGGPNSPLH
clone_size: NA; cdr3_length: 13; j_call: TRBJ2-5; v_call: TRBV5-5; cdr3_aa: ASSLTTSRKETQY
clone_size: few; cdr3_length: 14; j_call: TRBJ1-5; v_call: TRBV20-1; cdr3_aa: SARDPGRNSNQPQH
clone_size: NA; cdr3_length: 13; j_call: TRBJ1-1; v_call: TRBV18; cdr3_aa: ASSHSGTLNTEAF
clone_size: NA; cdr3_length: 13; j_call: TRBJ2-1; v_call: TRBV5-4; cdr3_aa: ASSLPPNEGNEQF
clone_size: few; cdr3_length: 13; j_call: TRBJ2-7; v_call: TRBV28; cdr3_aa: ASSLSGTGTLEQY
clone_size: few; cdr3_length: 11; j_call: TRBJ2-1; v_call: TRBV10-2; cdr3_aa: ASIRGGYNEQF
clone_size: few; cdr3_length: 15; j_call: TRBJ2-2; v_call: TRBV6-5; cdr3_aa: ASSSRLAGGKTGELF
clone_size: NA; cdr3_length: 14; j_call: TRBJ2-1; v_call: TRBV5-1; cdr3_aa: ASTQGLERKGNEQF
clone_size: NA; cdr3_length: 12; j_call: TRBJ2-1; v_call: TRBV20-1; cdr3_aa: SASGLASYNEQF
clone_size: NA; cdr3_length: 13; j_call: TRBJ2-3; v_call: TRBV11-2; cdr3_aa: ASSLTAMSTDTQY
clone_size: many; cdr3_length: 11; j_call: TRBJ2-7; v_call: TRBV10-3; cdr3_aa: AIRTGGSYEQY
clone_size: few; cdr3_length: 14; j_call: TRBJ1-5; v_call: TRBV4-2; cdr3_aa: ASSQVLQGRDQPQH
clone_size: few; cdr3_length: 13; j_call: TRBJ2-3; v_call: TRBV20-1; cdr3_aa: SAVGAREGGDTQY
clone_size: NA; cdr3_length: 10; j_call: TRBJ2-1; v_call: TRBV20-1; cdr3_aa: SASTSGPGQF
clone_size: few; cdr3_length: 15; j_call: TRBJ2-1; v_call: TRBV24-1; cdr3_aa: ATSDLDAGGARNEQF
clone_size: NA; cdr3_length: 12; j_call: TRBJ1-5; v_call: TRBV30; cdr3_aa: AWSRTDSNQPQH
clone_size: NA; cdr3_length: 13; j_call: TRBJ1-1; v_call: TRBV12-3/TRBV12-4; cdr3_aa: ASSPRSAMNTEAF
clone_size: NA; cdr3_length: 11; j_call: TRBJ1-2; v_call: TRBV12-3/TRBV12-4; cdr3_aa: ASSSTGPYGYT
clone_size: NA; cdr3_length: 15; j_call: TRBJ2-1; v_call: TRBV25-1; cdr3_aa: ASSEWISGRFAPEQF
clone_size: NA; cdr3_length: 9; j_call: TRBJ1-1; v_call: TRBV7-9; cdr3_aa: AGVGDTEAF
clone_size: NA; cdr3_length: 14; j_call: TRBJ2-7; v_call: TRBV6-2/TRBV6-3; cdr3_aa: ASSYRRGQTAYEQY
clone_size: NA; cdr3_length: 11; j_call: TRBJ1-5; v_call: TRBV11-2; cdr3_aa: ASSLGSGEPQH